Following are 2 T cell receptor beta chains from one sample sequenced in a study of blood T cell repertoires in COVID-19 (dated by TCRdb to about 2020). The library came from the immunoSEQ multiplex PCR assay. TCRdb limited this immuneACCESS table to in-frame rearrangements with V and J called. A share of clones is missing; checked studies link under half to unresolved V genes, and the rest is unexplained. This sample comprises some 140,000 clones, around 75% of them detected only once. The ten largest clones take up around 5% of the sample. The sequencing sample was made of peripheral blood. The receptors were sampled from a woman between 70 and 85 years old with COVID-19, enrolled during active disease.

This chain uses TRBV3-1 (or the pseudogene TRBV3-2) with TRBJ1-2, with a tentative D call TRBD1 (5 bases). The CDR3 runs to 13 residues. CDR1 LGHDT and CDR2 YNNKEL come from the germline V gene (reference sequence). The V end was cut by 4 bases, the J end by 4 bases, with 10 bases between. The CDR3 coding sequence is TGTGCCAGCAGCCCCAGGGAGGGCTATGGCTACACCTTC. Amino acid sequence: CASSPREGYGYTF.

The chain uses TRBV5-1 and TRBJ2-7, with 11 bases identical to TRBD1. The CDR3 is 15 amino acids. After removal of 0 bases from V and 5 bases from J, the junction contained 4 bases not matched to a gene. Germline assignment: CDR1 SGHRS and CDR2 YFSETQ. CDR3 nucleotides: TGCGCCAGCAGCTTGGCTGGACAGGGGGCTAACGAGCAGTACTTC. Encoded protein: CASSLAGQGANEQYF. Combining the CDR3 with reference TRBV5-1 and TRBJ2-7 gives the whole variable domain KAGVTQTPRYLIKTRGQQVTLSCSPISGHRSVSWYQQTPGQGLQFLFEYFSETQRNKGNFPGRFSGRQFSNSRSEMNVSTLELGDSALYLCASSLAGQGANEQYFGPGTRLTVT.